This T cell receptor beta chain was observed in a study of OX40 agonist ivuxolimab in advanced cancers. About this clone: Its antigen remains unidentified.

Individuals having autoimmune disease history or systemic immunosuppression were not enrolled. Sequencing was performed with immunoSEQ multiplex PCR; in TCRdb, only in-frame clones are kept and a portion is missing. The sample yields over 50,000 clones, approximately 86% seen once. Overall study results and limits: At 0.1 to 3.0 mg/kg and by week 6, CD4+ and CD8+ T cells in the blood had expanded clonally.

The clonotype comes from an adult with an advanced solid tumor such as melanoma, head and neck, liver or kidney cancer. Sequenced material: CD4+ or CD8+ T cells sorted from blood, taken in a trial of the OX40 agonist ivuxolimab.

CDR3 coding DNA: TGTGCCAGCAGCTCTTTGGGGGGGCCTTCCTACGAGCAGTACTTC. Translation gives CASSSLGGPSYEQYF. V gene TRBV7-9 combines with J gene TRBJ2-7; weak D call: TRBD2 (7 bases). This CDR3 is built from 15 residues. Per the germline V gene, CDR1 is SEHNR and CDR2 is FQNEAQ (reference sequence). V gave up 4 bases and J gave up 1 base, with 14 bases separating them.